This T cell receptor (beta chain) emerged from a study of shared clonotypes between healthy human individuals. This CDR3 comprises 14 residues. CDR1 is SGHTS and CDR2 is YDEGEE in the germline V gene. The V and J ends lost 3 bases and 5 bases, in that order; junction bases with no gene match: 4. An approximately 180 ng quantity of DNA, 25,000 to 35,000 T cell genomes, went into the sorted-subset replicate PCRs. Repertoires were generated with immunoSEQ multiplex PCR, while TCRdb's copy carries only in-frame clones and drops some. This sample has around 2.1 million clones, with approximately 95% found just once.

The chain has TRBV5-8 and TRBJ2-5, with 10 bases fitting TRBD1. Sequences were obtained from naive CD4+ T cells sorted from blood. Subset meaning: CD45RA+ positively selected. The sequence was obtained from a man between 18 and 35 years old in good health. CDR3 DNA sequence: TGTGCCAGCAGCTCGGGACAGGGGTTGGAGACCCAGTACTTC. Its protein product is CASSSGQGLETQYF. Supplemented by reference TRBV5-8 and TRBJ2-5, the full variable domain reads EAGVTQSPTHLIKTRGQQATLRCSPISGHTSVYWYQQALGLGLQFLLWYDEGEERNRGNFPPRFSGRQFPNYSSELNVNALELEDSALYLCASSSGQGLETQYFGPGTRLLVL.